What follows are 23 T cell receptor beta chains derived from one specimen sequenced in a study of blood T cell repertoires in COVID-19. The protocol was immunoSEQ multiplex PCR, while the TCRdb copy is restricted to in-frame clones and leaves out a portion. The table has some 430,000 clones, about 90% seen once. The sequencing input was PBMCs or T cells enriched from blood (not recorded which). The receptor source for this set is a man younger than 35 who had recovered from COVID-19.

A remark on this clone: In the same sample, other DNA sequences code for this CDR3. V is TRBV28 and J is TRBJ1-1; tentative D call: TRBD1 (5 bases). Per the germline V gene, CDR1 is MDHEN and CDR2 is SYDVKM. The CDR3 contains 11 residues. Trimming took 8 bases from V and 4 from J, leaving 8 bases between them. This CDR3 is CASRGGTEAFF. CDR3 in DNA: TGTGCCAGCCGGGGGGGCACTGAAGCTTTCTTT.

The V gene is TRBV7-8, the J gene TRBJ2-5; D is unclear. Germline V gene data show CDR1 as SGHVS and CDR2 as FQNEAQ. V lost 3 bases and J 9 bases, leaving 14 bases between the germline ends. The CDR3 runs to 13 residues. DNA of the CDR3: TGTGCCAGCAGCTTCCCGAACAACAATGCCCAGTACTTC. The encoded protein is CASSFPNNNAQYF. The variable domain in full, with the rest retrieved from reference TRBV7-8 and TRBJ2-5, is GAGVSQSPRYKVAKRGQDVALRCDPISGHVSLFWYQQALGQGPEFLTYFQNEAQLDKSGLPSDRFFAERPEGSVSTLKIQRTQQEDSAVYLCASSFPNNNAQYFGPGTRLLVL.

The J gene is TRBJ2-7, the V gene TRBV19; a weak D match, TRBD2 (5 bases). Germline V CDR1 and CDR2: LNHDA, SQIVND (reference sequence). The V end was cut by 2 bases, the J end by 3 bases, with 17 bases between. This CDR3 has 16 residues. The CDR3 sequence is CASSIYFGSVDYEQYF. CDR3 bases: TGTGCCAGTAGTATATATTTTGGGAGTGTGGACTACGAGCAGTACTTC. Looking up the rest from reference TRBV19 and TRBJ2-7 gives the full variable domain: DGGITQSPKYLFRKEGQNVTLSCEQNLNHDAMYWYRQDPGQGLRLIYYSQIVNDFQKGDIAEGYSVSREKKESFPLTVTSAQKNPTAFYLCASSIYFGSVDYEQYFGPGTRLTVT.

This chain joins TRBV9 and TRBJ1-3; no firm D call. Trimming took off 7 bases at V and 1 base at J, with 9 bases between the two ends. The germline gives CDR1 SGDLS, CDR2 YYNGEE. The CDR3 is 13 residues long. The CDR3 here is CASARGSGNTIYF. The CDR3 DNA is TGTGCCAGCGCTCGGGGTTCTGGAAACACCATATATTTT.

The V call is TRBV30, the J call TRBJ1-6, with a weak D call TRBD1 (6 bases). The V and J ends lost 1 base and 10 bases respectively, with 14 bases between them. The CDR3 length is 14 residues. Germline assignment: CDR1 GTSNPN and CDR2 SVGIG (reference sequence). For the CDR3, the DNA is TGTGCCTGGAGTGCCAGGGGTAAGGGGTCACCCCTCCACTTT. Translation: CAWSARGKGSPLHF. The full variable domain, with the rest looked up from reference TRBV30 and TRBJ1-6, is SQTIHQWPATLVQPVGSPLSLECTVEGTSNPNLYWYRQAAGRGLQLLFYSVGIGQISSEVPQNLSASRPQDRQFILSSKKLLLSDSGFYLCAWSARGKGSPLHFGNGTRLTVT.

This chain links TRBV27 with TRBJ1-1; 7 positions agree with TRBD1. CDR3 length: 14 residues. The V gene's germline CDR1 is MNHEY and CDR2 SMNVEV (reference sequence). The V and J ends lost 5 bases and 6 bases, in that order; junction bases with no gene match: 9. Here the CDR3 DNA reads TGTGCCAGCAGTGAGCACACAGGGGACCCTGAAGCTTTCTTT. It codes for CASSEHTGDPEAFF.

The chain combines TRBV5-1 with TRBJ2-6; TRBD2 aligns across 9 bases. The CDR3 has 16 residues. CDR1 is SGHRS and CDR2 is YFSETQ in the germline V gene. The trim removed 4 bases at V and 0 bases at J, leaving 2 bases unmatched. The CDR3 region has the DNA TGCGCCAGCAGCGAGCGGGAGGCCTCTGGGGCCAACGTCCTGACTTTC. The encoded protein is CASSEREASGANVLTF.

The chain combines TRBV6-5 with TRBJ1-5; D is possibly TRBD1 (5 bases). The V and J ends lost 7 bases and 8 bases respectively, with 12 bases between them. There are 12 residues in the CDR3. Germline lookup yields CDR1 MNHEY and CDR2 SVGAGI. In nucleotides, the CDR3 is TGTGCCAGCAATACGGGGGGTGAGCCCCAGCATTTT. It yields the protein CASNTGGEPQHF.

This chain uses TRBV14 with TRBJ2-3, with D possibly being TRBD2 (6 bases). Germline CDR1 and CDR2: SGHDN and FVKESK. Trimming removed 5 bases from V and 4 bases from J, with 16 bases in between. The CDR3 has 15 amino acids. The CDR3 coding sequence is TGTGCCAGCAGCGCGGGACCCATGCCCCCAGATACGCAGTATTTT. It codes for CASSAGPMPPDTQYF.

This clone appeared once. The chain carries TRBV19 and TRBJ1-5; perhaps TRBD1 as D (6 bases). CDR1 is LNHDA and CDR2 is SQIVND in the germline V gene (reference sequence). This CDR3 region has 14 residues. V was clipped by 5 bases and J by 2 bases, with 10 bases between them. Here the CDR3 reads CASSPRQGNQPQHF. Here the CDR3 DNA reads TGTGCCAGTAGTCCACGACAGGGCAATCAGCCCCAGCATTTT. The whole variable domain, remainder taken from reference TRBV19 and TRBJ1-5, is DGGITQSPKYLFRKEGQNVTLSCEQNLNHDAMYWYRQDPGQGLRLIYYSQIVNDFQKGDIAEGYSVSREKKESFPLTVTSAQKNPTAFYLCASSPRQGNQPQHFGDGTRLSIL.

A remark on this clone: The same CDR3 can be traced to other DNA sequences in this sample. The V call is TRBV5-1, the J call TRBJ1-5; maybe TRBD1 (6 bases). CDR3 length equals 13 residues. The V end lost 4 bases, the J end lost 5 bases, and 10 bases lay between the germline ends. The germline V gene has CDR1 SGHRS and CDR2 YFSETQ. DNA of the CDR3: TGCGCCAGCAGCCAGGACAGAGATCAGCCCCAGCATTTT. It specifies CASSQDRDQPQHF. The complete variable domain, with remaining parts taken from reference TRBV5-1 and TRBJ1-5, reads KAGVTQTPRYLIKTRGQQVTLSCSPISGHRSVSWYQQTPGQGLQFLFEYFSETQRNKGNFPGRFSGRQFSNSRSEMNVSTLELGDSALYLCASSQDRDQPQHFGDGTRLSIL.

The chain carries TRBV10-3 and TRBJ1-3; D is perhaps TRBD1 (5 bases). This CDR3 contains 15 residues. Germline V lookup: CDR1 ENHRY, CDR2 SYGVKD. V was cut by 2 bases and J by 0 bases, with 8 bases left in between. This CDR3 is CAISEQGPSGNTIYF. The CDR3 DNA is TGTGCCATCAGTGAGCAGGGCCCCTCTGGAAACACCATATATTTT.

The chain couples TRBV27 to TRBJ1-1, with TRBD1 as a possible D gene (5 bases). The V end was cut by 6 bases, the J end by 3 bases, with 14 bases between. CDR1 MNHEY and CDR2 SMNVEV come from the germline V gene (reference sequence). There are 14 residues in the CDR3. Here the CDR3 reads CASRGLSRDTEAFF. Written as DNA, the CDR3 is TGTGCCAGCAGGGGACTATCCCGGGACACTGAAGCTTTCTTT.

The V gene is TRBV27, the J gene TRBJ1-6; maybe TRBD1 (5 bases). The CDR3 runs 19 residues. Germline values: CDR1 MNHEY, CDR2 SMNVEV (reference sequence). V was cut by 5 bases and J by 9 bases, with 29 bases left in between. The DNA of the CDR3 is TGTGCCAGCAGTCCCTCAGCGACGCGCGTTCTTCAGGGTTCTTCACCCCTCCACTTT. Its protein product is CASSPSATRVLQGSSPLHF.

The chain recombines TRBV5-1 with TRBJ2-5, with 14 bases matching TRBD2. The CDR3 runs 16 residues. V lost 0 bases to trimming and J lost 5 bases; unmatched junction nucleotides: 3. The germline V gene has CDR1 SGHRS and CDR2 YFSETQ. The CDR3 DNA reads TGCGCCAGCAGCTTGGGGGGACTAGCGGGAGAGGAGACCCAGTACTTC. Its translation: CASSLGGLAGEETQYF.

V is TRBV2 and J is TRBJ1-5; 9 positions agree with TRBD1. Germline V gene sequence: CDR1 SNHLY, CDR2 FYNNEI. V was clipped by 6 bases and J by 0 bases; unmatched bases: 6. This CDR3 is 16 amino acids long. CDR3 nucleotides: TGTGCCAGCAGGGGACAGGGCCCGGTTAGCAATCAGCCCCAGCATTTT. Translating gives CASRGQGPVSNQPQHF.

V gene TRBV19 combines with J gene TRBJ1-2; the D is unclear. V was cut by 4 bases and J by 0 bases, with 15 bases left in between. CDR1 is LNHDA and CDR2 is SQIVND in the germline V gene (reference sequence). The CDR3 consists of 16 residues. CDR3 amino acids: CASSTVLWESNYGYTF. CDR3 bases: TGTGCCAGTAGTACGGTTCTTTGGGAGTCTAACTATGGCTACACCTTC.

With respect to this clone: The junction shows a germline mismatch at one end, possibly a read error. The chain carries TRBV24-1 and TRBJ1-1; D is possibly TRBD1 (5 bases). This CDR3 is built from 14 residues. Germline V gives CDR1 KGHDR, CDR2 SFDVKD. In DNA, the CDR3 is TGTGCCACCAGTGCCCCCGGGGGGAACTCTGAAGCTTTCTTT. It translates to CATSAPGGNSEAFF.

The CDR3 loop reads CASSLREGPGGEQFF. The CDR3 nucleotides are TGTGCCAGCTCACTACGGGAGGGCCCGGGCGGTGAGCAGTTCTTC. The chain joins TRBV18 to TRBJ2-1, with 8 bases fitting TRBD2. The CDR3 runs to 15 residues. Germline-derived CDR1 and CDR2 are KGHSH and LQKENI. Germline trimming cut 4 bases from V and 9 bases from J; bases unmatched to any gene: 11.

The V gene is TRBV25-1, the J gene TRBJ1-4, with D uncertain. The V end lost 7 bases, the J end lost 8 bases, and 14 bases lay between the germline ends. Germline lookup yields CDR1 MGHDK and CDR2 SYGVNS. There are 13 residues in the CDR3. CDR3 DNA sequence: TGTGCCAGCACGGAGGAAGGGAGGGAAAAACTGTTTTTT. Translating gives CASTEEGREKLFF.

This clone was seen a single time. This chain links TRBV10-2 with TRBJ1-1; 7 bases agree with TRBD1. Unmatched junction bases numbered 4, after V lost 4 bases and J lost 2 bases. The CDR3 sequence is 14 residues long. Germline values: CDR1 WSHSY, CDR2 SAAADI. CDR3 loop: CASSAGQQNTEAFF. Here the CDR3 DNA reads TGCGCCAGCAGTGCGGGACAGCAAAACACTGAAGCTTTCTTT.

This clone was seen only once. The chain couples TRBV24-1 to TRBJ1-1; no firm D call. Per germline, CDR1 KGHDR and CDR2 SFDVKD. The CDR3 length is 13 residues. V lost 1 base to trimming and J lost 6 bases, with 8 bases between them. CDR3 protein: CATSDFISAEAFF. CDR3 in DNA: TGTGCCACCAGTGATTTCATTTCAGCTGAAGCTTTCTTT.

This chain uses TRBV28 with TRBJ1-5; no clear D gene. Germline V lookup: CDR1 MDHEN, CDR2 SYDVKM. CDR3 length: 14 residues. V was trimmed by 3 bases and J by 7 bases, leaving 13 bases between them. The CDR3 nucleotides are TGTGCCAGCAGTTTCTACAGTAGGCTACAGCCCCAGCATTTT. Protein product: CASSFYSRLQPQHF.